The 5 T cell receptor beta chains below come from one sample, sequenced in a study of blood T cell repertoires in COVID-19. Sequencing used immunoSEQ multiplex PCR; TCRdb keeps in-frame clones, though not all of them. The data contain a few hundred thousand clones, just over 85% of them seen just once; the ten biggest clones take up over 1.3%. The sequencing sample was made of peripheral blood. The source of these receptors is a man older than 75 with acute or convalescent COVID-19.

The chain is built from TRBV27 and TRBJ2-7; TRBD2 matches at 10 bases. The CDR3 spans 15 residues. Germline assignment: CDR1 MNHEY and CDR2 SMNVEV (reference sequence). Unmatched junction bases numbered 7, after V lost 6 bases and J lost 2 bases. DNA for the CDR3: TGTGCCAGCAGGACCTTAGCGGGGGGCACCTACGAGCAGTACTTC. It yields the protein CASRTLAGGTYEQYF.

The V gene is TRBV5-1, the J gene TRBJ2-1; 12 bases are a match to TRBD2. Germline values: CDR1 SGHRS, CDR2 YFSETQ. After removal of 7 bases from V and 8 bases from J, the junction contained 7 bases not matched to a gene. The CDR3 runs 14 residues. The CDR3 loop is CASSASGRVDEQFF. CDR3 nucleotides: TGCGCCAGCTCCGCTAGCGGGAGGGTCGATGAGCAGTTCTTC.

The genes are TRBV28 and TRBJ1-2, with a possible D match to TRBD1 (5 bases). The CDR3 is made up of 14 amino acids. The V and J ends lost 4 bases and 5 bases respectively, with 14 bases between them. Germline V gene data show CDR1 as MDHEN and CDR2 as SYDVKM. CDR3 nucleotide sequence: TGTGCCAGCAGTTCAGTAGGGGACTTATATGGCTACACCTTC. Protein product: CASSSVGDLYGYTF.

The chain links TRBV7-3 to TRBJ2-1, with D perhaps TRBD2 (6 bases). This CDR3 is 13 amino acids long. Per germline, CDR1 SGHTA and CDR2 FQGTGA. With 2 bases removed from V and 9 bases from J, the gap between germline ends came to 11 bases. The CDR3 sequence is CASSLGGRGEQFF. In nucleotides, the CDR3 is TGTGCCAGCAGCTTAGGAGGGCGCGGTGAGCAGTTCTTC. Full variable domain (outside the CDR3, taken from reference TRBV7-3 and TRBJ2-1): GAGVSQTPSNKVTEKGKYVELRCDPISGHTALYWYRQSLGQGPEFLIYFQGTGAADDSGLPNDRFFAVRPEGSVSTLKIQRTERGDSAVYLCASSLGGRGEQFFGPGTRLTVL.

The chain has TRBV7-2 and TRBJ1-3, with TRBD1 matching over 8 bases. This CDR3 contains 16 residues. With V trimmed by 5 bases and J by 0 bases, 6 bases remained unmatched. The germline V gene encodes CDR1 SGHTA and CDR2 FQGNSA. The CDR3 loop is CASSLTGGSSGNTIYF. CDR3 DNA: TGTGCCAGCAGCCTTACAGGGGGGAGCTCTGGAAACACCATATATTTT.